This TCR beta chain was found in a study of cytomegalovirus exposure and HLA in healthy donors. The PCR made use of 60 Vbeta and 13 Jbeta primers. TCRdb's table, derived via immunoSEQ multiplex PCR, lists solely in-frame clones and lacks some. Recorded here are about 82,000 clones; the top ten clones represent around 1.1%. Germline V gives CDR1 MNHEY, CDR2 SVGAGI. The CDR3 loop spans 14 amino acids. Trimming took 6 bases from V and 6 from J; bases not matched to a gene: 5. The material sequenced was PBMCs. This sequence originates from a woman aged 25 to 45 in good health and CMV-seronegative. The chain combines TRBV6-5 with TRBJ2-7; 13 nucleotides align to TRBD2. The CDR3 spells CASSSGTSGVEQYF. The CDR3 bases are TGTGCCAGCAGCTCCGGGACTAGCGGGGTCGAGCAGTACTTC.